What follows is one T cell receptor beta chain and its context. Per the original data handling: Nucleated cell counts were estimated from reference gene primer amplification. Method: immunoSEQ multiplex PCR; TCRdb's copy keeps in-frame clones and lacks some. V and J calls and clone size are given by that table; D and trimming were obtained from the DNA. The repertoire consists of 200,000 to 250,000 clones, with over 70% occurring once and the leading ten covering around 3.6%. The germline V and J ends were trimmed by 3 bases and 5 bases, with 16 bases remaining between them. The germline gives CDR1 MGHRA, CDR2 YSYEKL. This CDR3 region has 15 residues. This record belongs to a study of blood T cell repertoires in COVID-19.

This clonotype was obtained from a woman aged 25 to 39 who had been exposed to COVID-19. The V gene is TRBV4-1, the J gene TRBJ1-1; D not certain. Sequencing used PBMCs or T cells enriched from blood (not recorded which). The CDR3 nucleotides are TGCGCCAGCAGCCACCCCTCCCGAGGGCATACTGAAGCTTTCTTT. Translated: CASSHPSRGHTEAFF.